A single sample is the source of the 18 T cell receptor beta chains below, sequenced in a study of control samples from healthy donors and cancer patients. The protocol was immunoSEQ multiplex PCR, while the TCRdb copy is restricted to in-frame clones and leaves out a portion. Of some 45,000 clones listed, around four fifths are singletons. Sequencing used blood. The receptors stem from a man in his fifties or sixties in good health.

This clone was counted only a few times. The V gene is TRBV6-2 or TRBV6-3, the J gene TRBJ1-2, with D possibly TRBD1 on 5 matching bases. The CDR3 totals 15 residues. Deletions cut 4 bases from V and 7 bases from J, with 19 bases between. Germline lookup yields CDR1 MNHEY and CDR2 SVGEGT. CDR3 amino acids: CASSSVGARMAGYTF. For the CDR3, the DNA is TGTGCCAGCAGTTCGGTAGGGGCCCGTATGGCTGGCTACACCTTC.

The CDR3 DNA is TGTGCCTGGACGGCGGGGGATCCGGCCTACGAGCAGTACTTC. Its translation is CAWTAGDPAYEQYF. The rearrangement joins TRBV30 to TRBJ2-7, with 7 bases identical to TRBD2. The CDR3 spans 14 residues. Losses at the gene ends were 4 bases for V and 2 bases for J; bases not matched to a gene: 8. The germline V gene encodes CDR1 GTSNPN and CDR2 SVGIG (reference sequence).

The V and J genes are TRBV4-2 and TRBJ1-5, with unresolved D. V lost 1 base and J lost 3, with 13 bases in between. The CDR3 is made up of 16 amino acids. Germline V CDR1 and CDR2: LGHNA, YNFKEQ. The CDR3: CASSQVSPEDNQPQHF. The DNA for the CDR3 is TGTGCCAGCAGCCAAGTGAGCCCCGAGGACAATCAGCCCCAGCATTTT.

This rearrangement joins TRBV27 to TRBJ1-3; D is unclear. Germline loops: CDR1 MNHEY, CDR2 SMNVEV (reference sequence). This CDR3 spans 14 amino acids. Trimming shortened V by 9 bases and J by 0 bases, and 12 bases separated the two germline ends. CDR3 sequence (DNA): TGTGCCAGTTCCCCAGGTGCCTCTGGAAACACCATATATTTT. Amino acids: CASSPGASGNTIYF.

V is TRBV24-1 and J is TRBJ2-3, with 9 bases fitting TRBD2. After removal of 4 bases from V and 10 bases from J, the junction contained 14 bases not matched to a gene. Germline-derived CDR1 and CDR2 are KGHDR and SFDVKD. The CDR3 is made up of 16 amino acids. The CDR3 sequence is CATSETGGTSPRAQYF. The CDR3 bases are TGTGCCACCAGTGAAACGGGGGGGACTAGCCCCCGAGCGCAGTATTTT.

The genes are TRBV24-1 and TRBJ2-7; 13 bases are shared with TRBD2. After removal of 9 bases from V and 4 bases from J, the junction contained 5 bases not matched to a gene. CDR1 is KGHDR, CDR2 SFDVKD, per germline. The CDR3 covers 14 residues. CDR3 coding DNA: TGTGCCACCCCGGGACTAGCGGGATCGTACGAGCAGTACTTC. Residues: CATPGLAGSYEQYF.

J is TRBJ2-7 and V is TRBV5-5; TRBD1 or TRBD2 may be the D gene (5 bases each). V was cut by 6 bases and J by 0 bases, with 16 bases left in between. The CDR3 runs 15 residues. The germline V gene encodes CDR1 SGHKS and CDR2 YYEKEE (reference sequence). CDR3 amino acids: CASIPEAGSSYEQYF. The DNA of the CDR3 is TGTGCCAGCATACCGGAGGCAGGGAGCTCCTACGAGCAGTACTTC.

This chain joins TRBV5-1 and TRBJ2-3; no firm D call. The CDR3 has 16 residues. The germline gives CDR1 SGHRS, CDR2 YFSETQ. V lost 3 bases and J lost 1, with 15 bases in between. The CDR3 is CASSSRSGPGTDTQYF. The CDR3 DNA reads as TGCGCCAGCAGCTCCCGTAGTGGGCCCGGCACAGATACGCAGTATTTT.

J is TRBJ2-7 and V is TRBV6-1, with unresolved D. V lost 2 bases and J lost 5, with 16 bases in between. This CDR3 has 15 residues. Germline CDR1 and CDR2: MNHNS and SASEGT. The CDR3 DNA is TGTGCCAGCAGTGAAATGGACGGTGCAGGCCACGAGCAGTACTTC. This encodes CASSEMDGAGHEQYF.

In regard to this clone: A read error may produce the germline difference seen at one junction end. V is TRBV7-7 and J is TRBJ2-5; 9 nucleotides align to TRBD2. This CDR3 spans 17 amino acids. Germline CDR1 and CDR2: SSHAT and FNYEAQ (reference sequence). CDR3 amino acids: CASSLGASGIGPETQYF. In DNA, the CDR3 is TGTGCTAGCAGCTTAGGGGCTAGCGGGATAGGGCCAGAGACCCAGTACTTC.

The chain employs TRBV2 and TRBJ2-5; TRBD1 matches at 7 bases. Looked up from germline, CDR1 is SNHLY and CDR2 is FYNNEI. V was clipped by 7 bases and J by 2 bases; unmatched bases: 4. The CDR3 extends over 13 amino acids. The CDR3 sequence: CASNGQVQETQYF. The CDR3 DNA follows: TGTGCCAGCAACGGACAGGTACAAGAGACCCAGTACTTC.

This clone was detected once. The V call is TRBV5-4, the J call TRBJ1-2; a possible D gene is TRBD1 (5 bases). This CDR3 spans 14 amino acids. In germline, CDR1 is SGHNT, CDR2 YYREEE (reference sequence). The germline V and J ends were trimmed by 5 bases and 3 bases, with 14 bases remaining between them. CDR3 residues: CASSLGGGDYGYTF. The CDR3 DNA sequence: TGTGCCAGCAGTCTGGGGGGAGGAGACTATGGCTACACCTTC.

The genes are TRBV7-2 and TRBJ1-1; 7 bases align to TRBD1. Per germline, CDR1 SGHTA and CDR2 FQGNSA. The ends lost 5 bases at V and 1 base at J; junction bases unmatched: 7. CDR3 length: 15 residues. DNA of the CDR3: TGTGCCAGCAGCCCTACGACAGGGCCGAACACTGAAGCTTTCTTT. It translates to CASSPTTGPNTEAFF.

The chain joins TRBV2 to TRBJ1-1, with no clear D. Trimming shortened V by 7 bases and J by 1 base, and 13 bases separated the two germline ends. Germline CDR1 and CDR2: SNHLY and FYNNEI. The CDR3 has 14 amino acids. CDR3 in amino acids: CASTRASQNTEAFF. Written as DNA, the CDR3 is TGTGCCAGCACCCGGGCCTCACAGAACACTGAAGCTTTCTTT. Combining the CDR3 with reference TRBV2 and TRBJ1-1 gives the whole variable domain EPEVTQTPSHQVTQMGQEVILRCVPISNHLYFYWYRQILGQKVEFLVSFYNNEISEKSEIFDDQFSVERPDGSNFTLKIRSTKLEDSAMYFCASTRASQNTEAFFGQGTRLTVV.

This sequence joins TRBV5-8 and TRBJ1-4; 8 bases align to TRBD1. With V trimmed by 5 bases and J by 5 bases, 8 bases remained unmatched. The CDR3 is 15 amino acids. Germline V gene data show CDR1 as SGHTS and CDR2 as YDEGEE. The CDR3 DNA sequence: TGTGCCAGCAGAGCCCAGGGGGCTGGAAATGAAAAACTGTTTTTT. It is translated as CASRAQGAGNEKLFF.

The chain couples TRBV18 to TRBJ1-6; 8 bases are a match to TRBD1. This CDR3 comprises 14 residues. Trimming cost V 6 bases and J 7 bases; bases outside gene matches: 5. Germline V gives CDR1 KGHSH, CDR2 LQKENI. In DNA, the CDR3 is TGTGCCAGCTCTCAGGACAGGGCAAATTCACCCCTCCACTTT. It codes for CASSQDRANSPLHF.

This clone showed up just a few times. The chain carries TRBV9 and TRBJ2-7; no definite D call. Germline V lookup: CDR1 SGDLS, CDR2 YYNGEE. Trimming removed 0 bases from V and 3 bases from J, with 13 bases in between. The CDR3 extends over 15 amino acids. The CDR3 spells CASSVGENRHYEQYF. CDR3 nucleotides: TGTGCCAGCAGCGTAGGTGAGAATAGGCACTACGAGCAGTACTTC.

This clone has only a few counts. The rearrangement joins TRBV18 to TRBJ2-2, with a possible D match to TRBD1 (5 bases). The CDR3 loop spans 14 amino acids. Between the trimmed V and J ends, which lost 2 bases and 1 base, there was a span of 5 bases. Germline-derived CDR1 and CDR2 are KGHSH and LQKENI. CDR3 amino acids: CASSPDRNTGELFF. CDR3 nucleotides: TGTGCCAGCTCACCAGACAGGAACACCGGGGAGCTGTTTTTT.